This T cell receptor (beta chain) emerged from a study of graft-versus-host responses after intestinal transplantation. Looking at the study overall: After anti-thymocyte globulin induction, recipients took tacrolimus and steroids for 2 to 3 years.

Germline assignment: CDR1 LNHDA and CDR2 SQIVND (reference sequence). Trimming cost V 3 bases and J 4 bases; bases outside gene matches: 4. The CDR3 covers 15 residues. TCRdb keeps only in-frame clones here, not all; method: immunoSEQ multiplex PCR. The data hold fewer than 95,000 clones, with 85% to 95% observed a single time. General study points: Detection of GvH clones occurred in recipient marrow, and some had their first appearance in ileum or blood. The study associated peak circulating GvH clone levels with early post-transplant HvG declines.

Concerning this clone: Its target is not known.

The V and J genes are TRBV19 and TRBJ2-1, with TRBD2 matching 9 bases. The sequenced sample was unstimulated CD8+ T cells sorted from spleen or lymph node cells, obtained before intestinal transplant. This sequence was found in a human donor who received an intestinal transplant. The CDR3 bases are TGTGCCAGTAGTATCTTTGCGGGGGGGTACAATGAGCAGTTCTTC. Protein: CASSIFAGGYNEQFF.